Listed below are T cell receptor beta chains from one sample, sequenced in a study of blood T cell repertoires in COVID-19. Only in-frame clones appear in the TCRdb table, and some are missing; sequencing was by immunoSEQ multiplex PCR. The sample includes over 250,000 clones, 87% of them seen just once. Specimen: PBMCs or T cells enriched from blood (not recorded which). These receptors all stem from a woman between 18 and 29 years old who had recovered from COVID-19. Both conserved end residues are part of each CDR3. D genes are given only for firm matches. Size is stated for part of the rows, as once, few or many counts, or as a class when the clone is expanded.

J gene | clone size | D gene | V gene | CDR3 DNA | CDR3 protein
TRBJ2-1 | - | - | TRBV7-9 | TGTGCCAGCAACCCCAGGGGCAACAATGAGCAGTTCTTC | CASNPRGNNEQFF
TRBJ1-2 | - | TRBD1 | TRBV19 | TGTGCCAGTAGTGTCCGACAGGGGTCCATCGGCTACACCTTC | CASSVRQGSIGYTF
TRBJ1-6 | once | TRBD1 | TRBV7-9 | TGTGCCAGCAGCCCGGGACAGGGGGTTACCTATAATTCACCCCTCCACTTT | CASSPGQGVTYNSPLHF
TRBJ2-5 | - | - | TRBV28 | TGTGCCAGCAGTTCCAGTTACATAGAGACCCAGTACTTC | CASSSSYIETQYF
TRBJ1-5 | - | - | TRBV5-5 | TGTGCCAGCAGCCATGATGGGGGGAATCAGCCCCAGCATTTT | CASSHDGGNQPQHF
TRBJ2-7 | - | - | TRBV19 | TGTGCCAGTAGTATAGTCCCGGGATTGGGTGCCTACGAGCAGTACTTC | CASSIVPGLGAYEQYF
TRBJ1-6 | - | - | TRBV28 | TGTGCCAGCAGTCAACAAGGGGCGAATTCACCCCTCCACTTT | CASSQQGANSPLHF
TRBJ2-7 | - | - | TRBV9 | TGTGCCAGCAGCGTCGGGACTCAGGGCTCCTACGAGCAGTACTTC | CASSVGTQGSYEQYF
TRBJ1-2 | - | - | TRBV7-8 | TGTGCCAGCAGCTTAGGGATCCGGGACACCTACCTCTATGGCTACACCTTC | CASSLGIRDTYLYGYTF
TRBJ1-1 | - | - | TRBV18 | TGTGCCAGCTCACTGGGCAGTGAGAACACTGAAGCTTTCTTT | CASSLGSENTEAFF
TRBJ1-1 | - | - | TRBV6-5 | TGTGCCAGCAGTTGGGTCCGGACAGACATGAACACTGAAGCTTTCTTT | CASSWVRTDMNTEAFF
TRBJ1-1 | - | - | TRBV30 | TGTGCCTGGAGTCTAAGACACCCGGAAGCTTTCTTT | CAWSLRHPEAFF
TRBJ1-1 | few | TRBD1 | TRBV3-1/TRBV3-2 | TGTGCCAGCAGCCAAGATACCGAGACAGGGGCGAACACTGAAGCTTTCTTT | CASSQDTETGANTEAFF
TRBJ1-5 | once | - | TRBV10-3 | TGTGCCATCAGTGAGTCGGGGCAGGGTTATCAGCCCCAGCATTTT | CAISESGQGYQPQHF
TRBJ1-5 | few | - | TRBV27 | TGTGCCAGCAGTTTTGCGGGGGCGAGTCAGCCCCAGCATTTT | CASSFAGASQPQHF
TRBJ1-4 | - | - | TRBV9 | TGTGCCAGCAGCGCCCGCGGGGATGATGAAAAACTGTTTTTT | CASSARGDDEKLFF
TRBJ2-3 | few | TRBD1 | TRBV10-2 | TGCGCCAGCATTCCGGGACAGGCCCCGAACACAGATACGCAGTATTTT | CASIPGQAPNTDTQYF
TRBJ1-2 | - | TRBD1 | TRBV28 | TGTGCCAGCCGGACAGGGGATGTTGGCTACACCTTC | CASRTGDVGYTF
TRBJ2-4 | - | TRBD1 | TRBV10-3 | TGTGCCATCTCCCCTACGGGACAGGGCGGCAAAAACATTCAGTACTTC | CAISPTGQGGKNIQYF
TRBJ1-6 | - | - | TRBV5-1 | TGCGCCAGCAGCGAACGGACATCCGGCGGTAATTCACCCCTCCACTTT | CASSERTSGGNSPLHF
TRBJ2-7 | - | TRBD1 | TRBV15 | TGTGCCACCAGCAGAGACGGGACAGGGCACGACGAGCAGTACTTC | CATSRDGTGHDEQYF
TRBJ2-7 | - | TRBD1 | TRBV7-9 | TGTGCCAGCAGCGTAGGACAGGGGCCATCCTACGAGCAGTACTTC | CASSVGQGPSYEQYF
TRBJ1-2 | - | - | TRBV7-2 | TGTGCCAGCAGCAACACGAACAGGGTCAACTATGGCTACACCTTC | CASSNTNRVNYGYTF
TRBJ2-7 | - | TRBD2 | TRBV30 | TGTGCCTGGAGCGGCTGGGGGAGGCGGGGGGACCGAGAGCAGTACTTC | CAWSGWGRRGDREQYF
TRBJ1-1 | - | - | TRBV3-1/TRBV3-2 | TGTGCCAGCAGCCATACCGGACAGAGCTACACTGAAGCTTTCTTT | CASSHTGQSYTEAFF
TRBJ2-7 | - | - | TRBV28 | TGTGCCAGCGGGCAGGGACTGCGGAGTATAGAGCAGTACTTC | CASGQGLRSIEQYF
TRBJ2-1 | - | TRBD1 | TRBV9 | TGTGCCAGCAGCGTAACAGGGGGTAATAATGAGCAGTTCTTC | CASSVTGGNNEQFF
TRBJ1-1 | - | TRBD1 | TRBV10-3 | TGTGCCATCAGTTCAACCGGGACAGCGAACACTGAAGCTTTCTTT | CAISSTGTANTEAFF
TRBJ2-1 | - | TRBD2 | TRBV11-2 | TGTGCCAGCAGCTCCCCCCGCTTAGCGGGAGTTGATGAGCAGTTCTTC | CASSSPRLAGVDEQFF
TRBJ1-1 | - | TRBD1 | TRBV5-1 | TGCGCCAGCAGCTCGGCCCCGGGACAGGGGAACACTGAAGCTTTCTTT | CASSSAPGQGNTEAFF
TRBJ2-3 | - | TRBD1 | TRBV6-2/TRBV6-3 | TGTGCCAGCAGTTACGTCGGACAGGGTGGGACAGATACGCAGTATTTT | CASSYVGQGGTDTQYF